The sequence of this TCR beta chain was determined in a study of T cells in Graves' hyperthyroidism and ophthalmopathy. Over 18 months, lack of ophthalmopathy progression marked Graves' hyperthyroidism as stable. Trimming pared 6 bases from V and 0 bases from J, leaving 9 bases between. Germline CDR1 is LNHDA and CDR2 is SQIVND (reference sequence). This CDR3 is 14 amino acids long. This clonotype was counted between two and nine times. Amplification of TCR beta CDR3 regions was performed using RNA transcripts as template. Initially, a first-round RT-PCR of the TCR CDR3 employed the HTBI primer set. TCRdb re-derived calls from the multiplex PCR reads in MiXCR, one entry per CDR3 protein. Among some 460,000 distinct CDR3 sequences listed, around 16% were seen once.

This receptor was taken from a woman younger than 30 with Graves' hyperthyroidism. Sequenced sample: blood. The V and J genes are TRBV19 and TRBJ1-5; D is ambiguous. Written as DNA, the CDR3 is TGTGCCAGTAGAACCGACCATAGCAATCAGCCCCAGCATTTT. Amino acids: CASRTDHSNQPQHF.